The sequence of this TCR beta chain was determined in a study of blood T cells in healthy people across ages (dated by TCRdb to about 2015). As for the study more broadly: Template switching captured roughly one uniquely barcoded TCR beta cDNA molecule per two T cells in model experiments. Age-related changes in TCR beta repertoire diversity were measured in the study by deep sequencing normalized with unique cDNA molecular identifiers. Donors were grouped into four age groups: young (average approximately 15 years), middle-aged (about 38), aged (62) and long-lived (around 82). Two additional independent replicas of 1 million unique cDNA reads from the same blood draw were analyzed for two donors (one aged 18 to 30 and one aged 80 or older).

Library preparation was by 5' RACE. The sequencer was an Illumina HiSeq 2500. A second 7 to 11 cycle PCR used a sample-barcoded 5' primer and a J-beta primer mix. Each TCR beta cDNA molecule received a unique molecular identifier from a template-switch 5' adaptor carrying 12 random nucleotides. Each sample yielded at least 2.5 million CDR3-containing paired-end reads. First-strand cDNA was synthesized from all RNA with the Mint cDNA synthesis kit, primed by a TRBC-specific oligonucleotide. After uracil-DNA glycosylase treatment, a first 18-cycle PCR used universal primers M1SS and BC2_uni_R on all cDNA. As for the original processing: Normalization of each sample was performed by random selection of 1 million high-quality reads, each carrying a distinct molecular identifier. Instead of being binned into consensus sequences, reads that shared molecular identifiers were thrown out. MiTCR, set to a Q25 quality threshold and the strictest error-elimination algorithm, was used for CDR3 identification, clonotype clustering and error correction. A nonparametric unseen species model with Euler transformation was used to estimate lower-bound total TCR beta diversity. The public sequencing data were trimmed at Q25 with fastp and processed into clonotypes with MiXCR by TCRdb, which kept only in-frame beta chains. Records with the same CDR3 protein are collapsed into one entry carrying the most frequent genes and DNA. These V and J calls rely on TCRdb rather than the paper's analysis. The sample table records hundreds of thousands of distinct CDR3 sequences; 24% of these occur just once. The top ten constitute roughly 10% of the sample.

Study-wide findings and limitations: A strong correlation was found between observed TCR beta diversity and the percentage of naive T cells measured by flow cytometry. The CMV infection status of donors was not known, potentially confounding age-related changes in expanded clonotypes. Total diversity estimates from one million sequenced T cells were considered lower bounds and underestimates. Because profiling used bulk unsorted PBMCs, naive and antigen-experienced compartments could not be compared conclusively. Observed TCR beta diversity per million T cells fell roughly linearly with age, and a significant reduction was already apparent by age approximately 40. Compared with the aged group, the long-lived group had more naive CD4+ T cells, fewer expanded clones and increased TCR diversity, suggesting age selection.

This clonotype was counted only a few times. The antigen it binds to is not known. Within one base of it there is no much larger clone, and no base qualities were kept. Systemically healthy Caucasian individuals from Russia, some 38 in total and aged about 6 to 95 years, were included as donors. Around 9.7 milliliters of peripheral blood were collected from each donor into EDTA-treated Vacutainer tubes. Ficoll-Paque density-gradient centrifugation was used to isolate PBMCs, with at least 6.5 million obtained per sample. Trizol reagent was used to extract total RNA from PBMCs, with at least 5.5 micrograms per sample. The percentages of naive CD45RAhigh/CD27high T cells were determined by flow cytometry on a PBMC aliquot from every donor. The germline V gene (reference sequence) sets CDR1 to MNHEY and CDR2 to SMNVEV. The CDR3 goes from the cysteine to the phenylalanine over 15 residues. Just CDR3 DNA is preserved here, 45 bases in frame from base 1. Trimming costs V 6 bases and J 0 bases, and their ends lie 12 bases apart.

Separately, the same data were catalogued under a study of T cells of mothers and their children. That second publication adds: Nine systemically healthy Caucasian individuals served as donors, namely three mothers together with their six children. cDNA synthesis consumed the entire amount of extracted RNA, loaded at about 1.5 ug RNA in each 15 ul reaction. Sample barcodes and 2-4 random nucleotides were added via the M1S primer in the second PCR. Over 8.5 million TCR beta CDR3 reads came from each mother, compared with around 3 million reads from each child. TCR recombination output is similarly shaped by thymic selection in related and unrelated pairs, with a minor effect exerted by inherited differences. Normalized repertoire overlap was always found to be slightly, but never significantly, higher in related mother-child pairs than in unrelated mother-child pairs. Persistent microchimeric T cell clones were not detected, at a sensitivity of 85 to 100 clones per million clonotypes. The study used deep NGS to compare TCR beta repertoires of mothers and children, seeking features distinguishing related mother-child pairs from unrelated individuals. Mothers averaged roughly 40 +/- 4 years of age and children averaged approximately 12 +/- 4 years. After adapter ligation with NEBNext reagents, the libraries were sequenced on Illumina HiSeq 2000 with 100+100 nt paired-end reads. To prevent cross-contamination, the mother and child libraries were prepared a month apart and were sequenced in separate runs. Between roughly 500,000 and 2,100,000 distinct TCR beta clonotypes were identified per donor. Naive TCR beta clonotypes were estimated from low-frequency clonotypes matched to each donor's FACS-determined naive share, without sorting.

This sequence originates from a boy aged 5-17 years in good health. The specimen was blood. The chain is assembled from TRBV27 and TRBJ1-5, with an unclear D gene assignment. The base sequence is TGTGCCAGCAGCTCAGGTGACCATAGCAATCAGCCCCAGCATTTT. Translated, it gives CASSSGDHSNQPQHF.